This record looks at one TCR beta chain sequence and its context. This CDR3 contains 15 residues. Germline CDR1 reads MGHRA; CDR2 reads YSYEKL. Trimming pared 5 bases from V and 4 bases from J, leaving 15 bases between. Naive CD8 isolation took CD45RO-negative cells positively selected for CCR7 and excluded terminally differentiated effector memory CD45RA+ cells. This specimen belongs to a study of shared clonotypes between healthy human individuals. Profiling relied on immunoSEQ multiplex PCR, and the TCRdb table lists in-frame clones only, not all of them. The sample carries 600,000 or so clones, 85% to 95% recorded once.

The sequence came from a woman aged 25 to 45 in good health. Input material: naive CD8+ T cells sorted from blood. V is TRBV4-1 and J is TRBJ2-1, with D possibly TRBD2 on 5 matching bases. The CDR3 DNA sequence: TGCGCCAGCAGCTTAGGGAGTCTCGGGTACAATGAGCAGTTCTTC. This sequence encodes CASSLGSLGYNEQFF.